One sample yielded the 11 T cell receptor beta chains listed below, sequenced in a study of tissue T cells after allogeneic stem cell transplantation. Documented time point: mouse harvest day 7 after allogeneic transplant. The graft held 10^6 splenic CD5+ T cells and 10^7 T-cell-depleted bone marrow cells. TCRdb keeps only in-frame clones here, not all; method: immunoSEQ multiplex PCR. The table has approximately 7,300 clones, approximately 55% seen once. Sequencing was carried out using lymph node tissue. These receptor sequences come from a female BALB/c mouse given C57BL/6 T cells with graft-versus-host disease after an allogeneic hematopoietic cell transplant.

This clone was counted a single time. Gene names follow the mouse nomenclature. The read stops 1 residue short of the end of the CDR3; the missing end is completed from the germline J gene. The chain employs TRBV26 and TRBJ1-6; TRBD1 aligns across 7 bases. TRBJ1-6 is assigned to the ORF class and has an uncertain function. CDR1 and CDR2 from the germline V gene are KGHPV and FQNQEV (reference sequence). Trimming at V came to 2 bases and at J to 5 bases, leaving 0 bases not matched to a gene. The CDR3 extends over 14 amino acids. The CDR3: CASSLTGDNSPLYF. CDR3 DNA (partial): TGTGCCAGCAGTCTGACAGGGGATAATTCGCCCCTCTAC.

In regard to this clone: The listed genes are named as in mouse. From the germline J gene comes the end of the CDR3, since the read stops 1 residue before it. The rearrangement joins TRBV26 to TRBJ1-1, with D perhaps matching TRBD1 (5 bases). V gave up 2 bases and J gave up 0 bases, with 7 bases separating them. Germline V gives CDR1 KGHPV, CDR2 FQNQEV (reference sequence). The CDR3 runs to 14 residues. CDR3 protein: CASSLGGSNTEVFF. The covered CDR3 bases are TGTGCCAGCAGTCTGGGGGGGTCAAACACAGAAGTCTTC.

This clone showed up just a few times. The gene names given are mouse names. The read is 1 residue too short to cover the CDR3 end, so that end is filled in from the germline J gene. This rearrangement joins TRBV13-1 to TRBJ2-5, with TRBD2 matching over 8 bases. The CDR3 loop spans 13 amino acids. V shed 4 bases and J 6 bases; nucleotides not matched to a gene: 4. Germline V lookup: CDR1 NSHNY, CDR2 SYGAGN. CDR3 bases read: TGTGCCAGCAGTCGGGGGGGCGCGGACACCCAGTAC. This codes for CASSRGGADTQY. The complete CDR3 sequence is CASSRGGADTQYF.

This clone is medium-sized in the sample. Gene names are the mouse ones. The CDR3 extends 1 residue past the end of the read, so its final part is completed from the germline J gene. The chain employs TRBV20 and TRBJ2-7; TRBD2 agrees at 7 bases. Germline V CDR1 and CDR2: GFQATS, STVNSAI. J was trimmed by 0 bases and V by 5 bases; bases with no gene match: 1. This CDR3 comprises 12 residues. CDR3 bases read: TGTGGTGCTTGGGGGGACTCCTATGAACAGTAC. Its translation: CGAWGDSYEQY. The whole CDR3 protein reads CGAWGDSYEQYF.

Concerning this clone itself: Gene names follow the mouse nomenclature. The read comes to an end 1 residue before the CDR3 does, leaving the germline J gene to fill in the end. This chain connects TRBV12-1 to TRBJ2-3; no firm D call. V lost 2 bases and J 0 bases, leaving 5 bases between the germline ends. The CDR3 contains 13 residues. From germline, CDR1 is SGHSN and CDR2 HYEKVE. The CDR3 DNA, read in part, is TGTGCCAGCTCTCCATCTAGTGCAGAAACGCTGTAT. As protein: CASSPSSAETLY. From start to end, the CDR3 is CASSPSSAETLYF. Looking up the rest from reference TRBV12-1 and TRBJ2-3 gives the full variable domain: DSGVVQSPRHIIKEKGGRSVLTCIPISGHSNVVWYQQTLGKELKFLIQHYEKVERDKGFLPSRFSVQQFDDYHSEMNMSALELEDSAMYFCASSPSSAETLYFGSGTRLTVL.

Of note for this clone: Mouse germline and gene names are used. The CDR3: CTCSADHRQITEVFF. CDR3 DNA (partial): TGCACCTGCAGTGCAGATCATAGACAAATCACAGAAGTCTTC. The V gene is TRBV1, the J gene TRBJ1-1; unclear D gene. Read sequence stops 1 residue before the CDR3 end, and the germline J gene provides the missing end. Germline assignment: CDR1 NSQYPW and CDR2 LRSPGD (reference sequence). The V end was cut by 0 bases, the J end by 4 bases, with 12 bases between. There are 15 residues in the CDR3. Supplemented by reference TRBV1 and TRBJ1-1, the full variable domain reads VTLLEQNPRWRLVPRGQAVNLRCILKNSQYPWMSWYQQDLQKQLQWLFTLRSPGDKEVKSLPGADYLATRVTDTELRLQVANMSQGRTLYCTCSADHRQITEVFFGKGTRLTVV.

A remark on this clone: Gene names and germline refer to mouse. The CDR3 end is not reached by the read, which stops 1 residue before it; the germline J gene fills it in. The chain has TRBV12-1 and TRBJ2-3; 13 bases match TRBD2. With 3 bases clipped from V and 3 bases from J, the junction kept 8 bases outside the gene matches. The CDR3 runs 17 residues. Germline CDR1 reads SGHSN; CDR2 reads HYEKVE. Incomplete CDR3 DNA: TGTGCCAGCTCTATTGGACTGGGGGGGCGCGGAGCAGAAACGCTGTAT. Its protein is CASSIGLGGRGAETLY. The whole CDR3 sequence is CASSIGLGGRGAETLYF.

In the case of this clone: Gene and germline names: mouse. With the read ending 1 residue before the CDR3 end, the germline J gene is used to fill in that end. The rearrangement uses TRBV2 and TRBJ1-5; D is ambiguous. This CDR3 comprises 16 residues. Germline V lookup: CDR1 LGHNA, CDR2 YSYQKL. Trimming took off 0 bases at V and 0 bases at J, with 9 bases between the two ends. The chain's CDR3 is CASSQDLQNNNQAPLF. The covered CDR3 bases are TGTGCCAGCAGCCAAGATCTACAGAATAACAACCAGGCTCCGCTT.

This clone is judged medium-sized (0.01 to 0.1%). The listed genes are named as in mouse. The CDR3 end is not reached by the read, which stops 1 residue before it; the germline J gene fills it in. The rearrangement joins TRBV19 to TRBJ1-6; D possibly corresponds to TRBD1 (5 bases). TRBJ1-6 qualifies as an ORF whose function is uncertain. V lost 1 base and J lost 1, with 6 bases in between. Germline assignment: CDR1 FNHDT and CDR2 SITEND (reference sequence). This CDR3 spans 15 amino acids. CDR3 protein: CASSIRGSYNSPLYF. Partial CDR3 DNA: TGTGCCAGCAGTATACGGGGGTCCTATAATTCGCCCCTCTAC.

As to this clone: Mouse germline and gene names are used. The read comes to an end 1 residue before the CDR3 does, leaving the germline J gene to fill in the end. The chain has TRBV26 and TRBJ1-2; D not resolved. The V gene lost 0 bases and the J gene lost 4 bases, with 6 bases spanning the gap. This CDR3 has 13 amino acids. Germline V lookup: CDR1 KGHPV, CDR2 FQNQEV (reference sequence). CDR3 DNA, as far as it was read: TGTGCCAGCAGTCTGTCTGGGTTCTCCGACTACACC. The encoded protein is CASSLSGFSDYT. The whole CDR3 protein is CASSLSGFSDYTF.

Notes on this clone: The germline and genes are mouse ones. The missing CDR3 end, 1 residue past where the read stops, is filled in from the germline J gene. The V and J genes are TRBV13-1 and TRBJ2-4; D is unclear. V was trimmed by 4 bases and J by 1 base, leaving 10 bases between them. Per germline, CDR1 NSHNY and CDR2 SYGAGN. This CDR3 has 14 residues. The sequenced CDR3 bases are TGTGCCAGCAGTCTTGAGGCCGGTCAAAACACCTTGTAC. Residues: CASSLEAGQNTLY. The entire CDR3 sequence reads CASSLEAGQNTLYF.